What follows is one T cell receptor (beta chain) and its context. Its antigen is not identified. Germline CDR1 SEHNR, CDR2 FQNEAQ (reference sequence). Trimming removed 1 base at V and 7 bases at J, with 8 bases between. The CDR3 is 12 residues long. The sample originates from a study of T cell repertoires in cytomegalovirus infection. Overall study findings and caveats: Dominating the ex vivo response were TCR beta clonotypes that were CMV-specific and HLA-C-restricted.

TCRdb itself ran the reads through MiXCR, one entry per CDR3 protein. Here the sample spans approximately 140,000 distinct CDR3 sequences, 24% being singletons. This chain connects TRBV7-9 to TRBJ2-7, with a possible D match to TRBD1 (5 bases). Sequenced material: PBMCs, sequenced either directly or after in vitro stimulation (not recorded which). The clonotype comes from a human donor in good health (CMV status not recorded). Some clones in this sample may be carry-over from other donors' samples. The CDR3 DNA follows: TGTGCCAGCAGCTTAGAGGGGATGGAGCAGTACTTC. Protein: CASSLEGMEQYF.